The rows below give T cell receptor beta chains drawn from one sample of a study of human T cells and chemical hapten exposure. Using its own MiXCR run on the RACE reads, TCRdb lists one record per CDR3 protein. The repertoire holds about 90,000 distinct CDR3 sequences, with approximately 10% as singletons. The sequencing here drew on whole blood, taken in connection with sensitization to the hapten diphenylcyclopropenone (DPC). The receptors shown here come from a man between 40 and 49 years old with alopecia areata. Some clones in this sample may be carry-over from other donors' samples. CDR3s include the opening cysteine and the closing phenylalanine or tryptophan. The D gene is left open where the match is weak. The listing skips clone size in some rows; elsewhere it reads once, few, many or a size class.

j_gene,abundance,d_gene,v_gene,len,CDR3nt,CDR3aa
TRBJ1-1,few,NA,TRBV6-2/TRBV6-3,13,TGTGCCAGCAGTTACTTGCAAAACACTGAAGCTTTCTTT,CASSYLQNTEAFF
TRBJ2-7,NA,NA,TRBV30,13,TGTGCCTGGAGTGTACTGTTGGGCTACGAGCAGTACTTC,CAWSVLLGYEQYF
TRBJ1-2,many,NA,TRBV6-2/TRBV6-3,13,TGTGCCAGCAGTGAGACGGGTGCGTGGGGCTACACCTTC,CASSETGAWGYTF
TRBJ1-1,NA,TRBD1,TRBV7-6,15,TGTGCCAGCAGCCCCCGGACAGGGATAAACACTGAAGCTTTCTTT,CASSPRTGINTEAFF
TRBJ2-1,NA,TRBD2,TRBV4-2,13,TGTGCCAGCAGTGGACTAGCGGGAGATGAGCAGTTCTTC,CASSGLAGDEQFF
TRBJ2-7,NA,TRBD1,TRBV18,14,TGTGCCAGCTCACGGCGAGGGGGCCCCTACGAGCAGTACTTC,CASSRRGGPYEQYF
TRBJ1-2,many,NA,TRBV6-2/TRBV6-3,14,TGTGCCAGCAGGACGGACGCGATTTACTATGGCTACACCTTC,CASRTDAIYYGYTF
TRBJ2-5,NA,TRBD1,TRBV7-2,16,TGTGCCAGCAGCCCCGATTGGGACAGTGCTCGGGAGACCCAGTACTTC,CASSPDWDSARETQYF
TRBJ2-1,few,NA,TRBV24-1,15,TGTGCCACCAGTGAATCCGGAGCGAACTACAATGAGCAGTTCTTC,CATSESGANYNEQFF
TRBJ2-5,few,NA,TRBV11-2,14,TGTGCCAGCAGCTTGGGGCAAGTCCGGGAGACCCAGTACTTC,CASSLGQVRETQYF
TRBJ1-2,NA,NA,TRBV14,14,TGTGCCAGCAGCCTGGACAGATTCAACTATGGCTACACCTTC,CASSLDRFNYGYTF
TRBJ2-3,few,NA,TRBV29-1,13,TGCAGCGTTGATCCTCGCAGCACAGATACGCAGTATTTT,CSVDPRSTDTQYF
TRBJ2-3,once,TRBD1,TRBV7-6,15,TGTGCCAGCAGCTTAGGGACAGGGGTGGCAGATACGCAGTATTTT,CASSLGTGVADTQYF
TRBJ2-1,few,NA,TRBV11-2,14,TGTGCCAGCAGCTCGTTTGGTTTAGTGACGGAGCAGTTCTTC,CASSSFGLVTEQFF
TRBJ1-5,many,NA,TRBV6-5,16,TGTGCCAGCAGTTCCCAAAACCCTTATAGCAATCAGCCCCAGCATTTT,CASSSQNPYSNQPQHF
TRBJ2-5,NA,TRBD2,TRBV4-1,17,TGCGCCAGCAGCCAAGCCCCTTCAGCGGGAGCGGAAGAGACCCAGTACTTC,CASSQAPSAGAEETQYF
TRBJ1-1,many,NA,TRBV6-5,15,TGTGCCAGCAGTTACTCGAACGGACCGAAGACTGAAGCTTTCTTT,CASSYSNGPKTEAFF
TRBJ2-2,NA,NA,TRBV2,15,TGTGCCAGCAGGATCGACAGTGGCAACACCGGGGTGCTGTTTTTT,CASRIDSGNTGVLFF
TRBJ2-1,NA,NA,TRBV6-4,13,TGTGCCAGCAGTCTGGGAGCCTACAATGAGCAGTTCTTC,CASSLGAYNEQFF
TRBJ1-2,NA,NA,TRBV20-1,13,TGCAGTGCTAGAGATCGACAGGCCTATGGCTACACCTTC,CSARDRQAYGYTF
TRBJ2-3,few,NA,TRBV20-1,11,TGCAGTGCTAACCGGGGAGATACGCAGTATTTT,CSANRGDTQYF
TRBJ2-5,once,NA,TRBV28,17,TGTGCCAGCACTCCGGGACCGCGAGTCGTCTGGAGTGAGACCCAGTACTTC,CASTPGPRVVWSETQYF
TRBJ1-5,many,NA,TRBV6-5,14,TGTGCCAGCAGTTATGAAGGGGTTGGTCGGCCCCAGCATTTT,CASSYEGVGRPQHF